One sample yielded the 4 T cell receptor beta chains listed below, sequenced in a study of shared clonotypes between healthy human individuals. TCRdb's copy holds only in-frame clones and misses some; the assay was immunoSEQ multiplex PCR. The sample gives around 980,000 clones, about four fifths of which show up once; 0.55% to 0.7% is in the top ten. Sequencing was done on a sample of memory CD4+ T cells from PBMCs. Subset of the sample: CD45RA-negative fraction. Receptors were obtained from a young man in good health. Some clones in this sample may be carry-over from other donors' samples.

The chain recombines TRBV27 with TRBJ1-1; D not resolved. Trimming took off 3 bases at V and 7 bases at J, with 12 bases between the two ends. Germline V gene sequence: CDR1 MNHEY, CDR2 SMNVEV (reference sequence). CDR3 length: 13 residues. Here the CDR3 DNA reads TGTGCCAGCAGTTTGGGCGTCGGGTTTGAAGCTTTCTTT. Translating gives CASSLGVGFEAFF.

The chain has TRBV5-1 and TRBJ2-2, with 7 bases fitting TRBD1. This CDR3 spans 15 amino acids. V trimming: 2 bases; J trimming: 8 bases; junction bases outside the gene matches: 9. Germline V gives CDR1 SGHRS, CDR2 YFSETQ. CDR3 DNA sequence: TGCGCCAGCAGCTTCTGGACGGGACAGCCGGGGGAGCTGTTTTTT. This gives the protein CASSFWTGQPGELFF.

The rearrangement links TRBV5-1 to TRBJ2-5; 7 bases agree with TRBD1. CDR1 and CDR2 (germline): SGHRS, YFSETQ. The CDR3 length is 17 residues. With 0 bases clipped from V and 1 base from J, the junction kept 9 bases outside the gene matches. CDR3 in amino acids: CASSLGYGTVSQETQYF. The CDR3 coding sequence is TGCGCCAGCAGCTTGGGGTACGGGACAGTTTCCCAAGAGACCCAGTACTTC.

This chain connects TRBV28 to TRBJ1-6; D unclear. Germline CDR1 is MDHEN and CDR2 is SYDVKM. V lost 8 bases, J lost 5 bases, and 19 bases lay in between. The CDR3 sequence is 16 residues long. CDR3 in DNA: TGTGCCAGCCCCGTATGGATAGTTGTGAATAATTCACCCCTCCACTTT. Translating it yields CASPVWIVVNNSPLHF.